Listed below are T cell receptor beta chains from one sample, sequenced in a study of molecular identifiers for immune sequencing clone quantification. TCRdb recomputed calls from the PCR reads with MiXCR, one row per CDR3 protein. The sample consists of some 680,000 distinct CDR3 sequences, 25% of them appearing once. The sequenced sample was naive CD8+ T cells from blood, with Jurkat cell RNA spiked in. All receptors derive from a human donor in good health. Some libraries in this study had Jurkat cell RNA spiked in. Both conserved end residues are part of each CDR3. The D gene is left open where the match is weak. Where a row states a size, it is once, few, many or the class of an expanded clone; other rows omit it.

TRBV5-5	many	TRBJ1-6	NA	CASSTTGGKIDNSPLHF	TGTGCCAGCAGTACGACGGGGGGCAAGATAGATAATTCACCCCTCCACTTT
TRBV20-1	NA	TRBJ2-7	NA	CSARDLNRGGERYF	TGCAGTGCTAGAGATCTGAACCGAGGAGGCGAGCGGTACTTC
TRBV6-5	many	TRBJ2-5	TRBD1	CASSHSPGQQETQYF	TGTGCCAGCAGTCACAGCCCGGGACAGCAAGAGACCCAGTACTTC
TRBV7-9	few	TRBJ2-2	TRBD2	CASSHIGASGLTGELFF	TGTGCCAGCAGTCATATCGGGGCTAGCGGGCTCACCGGGGAGCTGTTTTTT
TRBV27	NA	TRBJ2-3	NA	CASSLWPPPRTDTPYF	TGTGCCAGCAGTTTATGGCCCCCGCCCCGCACAGATACGCCGTATTTT
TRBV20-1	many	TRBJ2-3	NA	CSAAPRSGSTDTQYF	TGCAGTGCTGCCCCCAGGAGCGGAAGCACAGATACGCAGTATTTT
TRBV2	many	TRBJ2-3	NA	CANRQDPSTDTQYF	TGTGCCAACCGACAGGACCCTAGCACAGATACGCAGTATTTT
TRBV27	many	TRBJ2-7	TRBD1	CASRKGQGSEQYF	TGTGCCAGCAGGAAGGGACAGGGGTCCGAGCAGTACTTC
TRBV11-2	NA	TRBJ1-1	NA	CANSAGQYMNTEAFF	TGTGCCAACAGCGCAGGACAGTACATGAACACTGAAGCTTTCTTT
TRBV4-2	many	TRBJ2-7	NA	CASSLGGHEQYF	TGTGCCAGCAGCCTGGGGGGTCACGAGCAGTACTTC
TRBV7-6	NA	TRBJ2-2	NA	CASSLGDGTGELFF	TGTGCCAGCAGCTTAGGGGACGGCACCGGGGAGCTGTTTTTT
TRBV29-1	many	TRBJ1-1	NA	CSATGVGDFTNTEAFF	TGCAGCGCCACGGGGGTGGGGGACTTCACAAACACTGAAGCTTTCTTT
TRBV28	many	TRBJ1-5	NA	CASRPGPGGWPQHF	TGTGCCAGCAGGCCAGGGCCGGGTGGATGGCCCCAGCATTTT
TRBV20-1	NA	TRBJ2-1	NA	CSASEPQYYNEQFF	TGCAGTGCTTCGGAGCCCCAGTACTACAATGAGCAGTTCTTC
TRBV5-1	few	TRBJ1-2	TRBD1	CASSLPTGDEDYGYTF	TGCGCCAGCAGCCTTCCAACAGGGGACGAGGACTATGGCTACACCTTC
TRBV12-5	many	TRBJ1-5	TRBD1	CASGLPKSSSRDRVNQPQHF	TGTGCTAGTGGTTTGCCAAAGTCGAGTTCCCGGGACAGGGTCAATCAGCCCCAGCATTTT
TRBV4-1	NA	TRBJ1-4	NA	CASSPNLGSGEKPFF	TGCGCCAGCAGCCCCAATTTGGGCAGCGGGGAAAAACCGTTTTTT
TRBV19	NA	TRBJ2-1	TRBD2	CASSIDSASGGLSSYNEQFF	TGTGCCAGTAGTATAGATTCGGCTAGCGGGGGACTTAGCTCCTACAATGAGCAGTTCTTC
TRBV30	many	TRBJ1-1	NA	CAWTPAPLNTEAFF	TGTGCCTGGACCCCGGCCCCGTTGAACACTGAAGCTTTCTTT
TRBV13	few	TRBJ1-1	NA	CASSRGGGGGTEAFF	TGTGCCAGTTCCCGCGGTGGCGGTGGAGGCACTGAAGCTTTCTTT
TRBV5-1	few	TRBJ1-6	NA	CASCLVNSPLHF	TGCGCCAGCTGCCTGGTTAATTCACCCCTCCACTTT
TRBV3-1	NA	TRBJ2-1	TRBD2	CAGSQVGLASYVEQFF	TGTGCCGGCAGCCAAGTGGGACTAGCAAGCTACGTTGAGCAGTTCTTC
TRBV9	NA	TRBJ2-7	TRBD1	CASNPHGTGGPYEQYF	TGTGCCAGCAACCCCCACGGGACAGGGGGCCCCTACGAGCAGTACTTC
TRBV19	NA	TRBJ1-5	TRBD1	CASSDLDRGVRQPQHF	TGTGCCAGTAGTGACCTGGACAGGGGGGTGCGGCAGCCCCAGCATTTT
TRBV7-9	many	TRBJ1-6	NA	CASSPAGAISPLHF	TGTGCCAGCTCCCCCGCCGGGGCGATTTCACCCCTCCACTTT
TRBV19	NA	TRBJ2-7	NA	CASSIIQFYEQYF	TGTGCCAGTAGTATAATACAGTTCTACGAGCAGTACTTC
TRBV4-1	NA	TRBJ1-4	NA	CASSQGPRVSEKLFF	TGCGCCAGCAGCCAAGGACCAAGGGTTAGTGAAAAACTGTTTTTT
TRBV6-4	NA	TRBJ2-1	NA	CASSDRQYNEQLF	TGTGCCAGCAGTGACCGACAGTACAATGAGCAGCTCTTC
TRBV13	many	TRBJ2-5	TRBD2	CASSSRGAGGLETQYF	TGTGCCAGCAGCAGCCGGGGAGCGGGAGGTTTGGAGACCCAGTACTTC
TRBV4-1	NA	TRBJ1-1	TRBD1	CASSQDQGGLNTEAFF	TGCGCCAGCAGCCAAGATCAGGGGGGCCTAAACACTGAAGCTTTCTTT
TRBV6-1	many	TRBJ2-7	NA	CASRNYEQYF	TGTGCCAGCAGAAACTACGAGCAGTACTTC
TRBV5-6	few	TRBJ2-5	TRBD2	CASSLVETSGRAYQETQYF	TGTGCCAGCAGCTTGGTTGAGACTAGCGGGAGGGCCTACCAAGAGACCCAGTACTTC
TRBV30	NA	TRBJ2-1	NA	CACDEGGPPNEQFF	TGTGCCTGCGACGAGGGAGGTCCCCCTAATGAGCAGTTCTTC
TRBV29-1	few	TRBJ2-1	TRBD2	CSVGARLAGSYNEQFF	TGCAGCGTTGGGGCTCGACTAGCGGGTTCCTACAATGAGCAGTTCTTC
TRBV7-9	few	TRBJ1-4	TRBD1	CASSGPGQLNEKLFF	TGTGCCAGCAGCGGACCGGGACAGCTGAATGAAAAACTGTTTTTT
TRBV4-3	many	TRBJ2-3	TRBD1	CASSPEGGQGTDTQYF	TGCGCCAGCAGCCCAGAAGGGGGACAGGGCACAGATACGCAGTATTTT
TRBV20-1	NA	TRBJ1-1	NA	CSAQGSEAFF	TGCAGTGCCCAGGGTTCTGAAGCTTTCTTT
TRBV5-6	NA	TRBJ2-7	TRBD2	CASSLGGAGVYYEQYF	TGTGCCAGCAGCTTGGGGGGAGCGGGAGTGTACTACGAGCAGTACTTC
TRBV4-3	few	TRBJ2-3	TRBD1	CASSHRTGDDLTDTQYF	TGCGCCAGCAGCCACAGAACAGGGGACGATCTCACAGATACGCAGTATTTT
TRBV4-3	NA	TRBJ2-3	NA	CASSPRGGVRPDTQYF	TGCGCCAGCAGCCCCCGCGGAGGGGTGAGACCAGATACGCAGTATTTT
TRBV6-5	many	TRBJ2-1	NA	CASSYREGANEQFF	TGTGCCAGCAGTTACAGGGAAGGCGCCAATGAGCAGTTCTTC
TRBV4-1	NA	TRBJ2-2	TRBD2	CASSQAVVAGGAGELFF	TGCGCCAGCAGCCAAGCCGTTGTAGCGGGAGGGGCCGGGGAGCTGTTTTTT
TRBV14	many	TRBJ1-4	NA	CASSQRGATNEKLFF	TGTGCCAGCAGCCAAAGGGGTGCAACTAATGAAAAACTGTTTTTT
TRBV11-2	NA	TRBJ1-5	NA	CASSPRPGNSNQPQHF	TGTGCCAGCAGCCCCCGCCCCGGGAATAGCAATCAGCCCCAGCATTTT
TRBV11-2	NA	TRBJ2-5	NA	CASSSEGWLETQYF	TGTGCCAGCAGCTCCGAGGGGTGGTTAGAGACCCAGTACTTC
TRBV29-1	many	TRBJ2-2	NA	CSVVATDTGELFF	TGCAGCGTTGTCGCCACTGACACCGGGGAGCTGTTTTTT
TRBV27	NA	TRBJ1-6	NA	CASSLFGGSNSPLHF	TGTGCCAGCAGTTTATTTGGGGGAAGTAATTCACCCCTCCACTTT
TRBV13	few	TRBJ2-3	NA	CASSNSGEGTDTQYF	TGTGCCAGCAGTAATAGCGGAGAGGGCACAGATACGCAGTATTTT
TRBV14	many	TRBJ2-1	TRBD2	CASSQPVEASGRARQEQFF	TGTGCCAGCAGCCAACCCGTGGAGGCCAGCGGGAGGGCCCGTCAAGAGCAGTTCTTC
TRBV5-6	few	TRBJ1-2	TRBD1	CASSNPEETGARVYGYTF	TGTGCCAGCAGCAACCCGGAAGAGACAGGGGCGCGTGTATATGGCTACACCTTC
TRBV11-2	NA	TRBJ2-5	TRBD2	CASSTSGGNGETQYF	TGTGCCAGCAGCACTAGCGGAGGGAATGGGGAGACCCAGTACTTC
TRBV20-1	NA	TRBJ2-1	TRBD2	CSAINGLAGIGEQFF	TGCAGTGCTATTAATGGACTAGCGGGAATCGGTGAGCAGTTCTTC
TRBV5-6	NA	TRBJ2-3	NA	CASSPSLDRTDTQYF	TGTGCCAGCAGCCCTTCCCTGGACAGAACAGATACGCAGTATTTT
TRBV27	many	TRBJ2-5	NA	CASSLSAGIQETQYF	TGTGCCAGCAGTTTATCGGCCGGGATCCAAGAGACCCAGTACTTC